These T cell receptor beta chains were read from a single sample in a study of Graves' ophthalmopathy and Graves' hyperthyroidism. One entry per CDR3 protein results from TCRdb running MiXCR on the multiplex PCR reads. In the table there are about 370,000 distinct CDR3 sequences, around 20% of which are singletons. The specimen sequenced was peripheral blood. These receptors were collected from a woman between 18 and 29 years old with Graves' ophthalmopathy. Each CDR3 is given with its conserved first and last residue. A D gene is named only where the DNA matches it firmly. Rows may omit the clone size; those that give it use once, few, many or a size class.

CDR3nt,CDR3aa,j_gene,v_gene,abundance,d_gene,len
TGTGCCAGCAGCGTGGGACAGGGGGCCAACACCGGGGAGCTGTTTTTT,CASSVGQGANTGELFF,TRBJ2-2,TRBV9,many,TRBD1,16
TGTGCCAGCAGTTCAAACAGGGGGCTGAACACTGAAGCTTTCTTT,CASSSNRGLNTEAFF,TRBJ1-1,TRBV6-5,many,TRBD1,15
TGTGCCTGGAGTGTACACGGCGGGAGGGGTGAGCAGTACTTC,CAWSVHGGRGEQYF,TRBJ2-7,TRBV30,many,TRBD2,14
TGTGCCAGCAGTTACTCGAGTTGGAGTGAAGCTTTCTTT,CASSYSSWSEAFF,TRBJ1-1,TRBV6-2/TRBV6-3,few,NA,13
TGTGCCAGCAGGGGGACAGCTGGGCGGCAGGAGACCCAGTACTTC,CASRGTAGRQETQYF,TRBJ2-5,TRBV28,many,TRBD1,15
TGTGCCAGCAGCTTTAGCGGGGGGCGATACGAGCAGTACTTC,CASSFSGGRYEQYF,TRBJ2-7,TRBV13,many,TRBD2,14
TGTGCCAGCAGTCCATCGACAGAACGCTACGAGCAGTACTTC,CASSPSTERYEQYF,TRBJ2-7,TRBV12-3/TRBV12-4,NA,NA,14
TGCAGTGCTAGAGATCTAGCGGGGGGTAAAGAGCAGTACTTC,CSARDLAGGKEQYF,TRBJ2-7,TRBV20-1,many,TRBD2,14
TGTGCCAGCACCATCCCCGGGGGGGTGAACACTGAAGCTTTCTTT,CASTIPGGVNTEAFF,TRBJ1-1,TRBV7-9,many,NA,15
TGTGCCAGCGTCGGTTTAGGGTTAGGGAACACTGAAGCTTTCTTT,CASVGLGLGNTEAFF,TRBJ1-1,TRBV5-5,few,NA,15
TGTGCCAGCAGACCTATGGACACCTCAGGCTATGGCTACACCTTC,CASRPMDTSGYGYTF,TRBJ1-2,TRBV12-3/TRBV12-4,NA,NA,15
TGTGCCAGCAGTGAAAGCCCTGGTCAGCCCCAGCATTTT,CASSESPGQPQHF,TRBJ1-5,TRBV6-1,many,NA,13
TGTGCCAGTAGTATGACCGGGACAGGGGGCGAGCAGTACTTC,CASSMTGTGGEQYF,TRBJ2-7,TRBV19,many,TRBD1,14
TGTGCCGGCAGGCGACTAGCGGGGGGAGACCAGCAGTACTTC,CAGRRLAGGDQQYF,TRBJ2-7,TRBV2,many,TRBD2,14
TGTGCCAGTAGTGATGGGACAGCCACTGAAGCTTTCTTT,CASSDGTATEAFF,TRBJ1-1,TRBV19,many,TRBD1,13
TGTGCCAGCATACCCGCCGGAGTAGCGTCCTACGAGCAGTACTTC,CASIPAGVASYEQYF,TRBJ2-7,TRBV28,many,NA,15
TGTGCCAGCAGTCAGGAACAGGGGAAGAGCGACATTCAGTACTTC,CASSQEQGKSDIQYF,TRBJ2-4,TRBV13,many,TRBD1,15
TGTGCCAGCAGTGATAGCGAGGGAGACTACGAGCAGTACTTC,CASSDSEGDYEQYF,TRBJ2-7,TRBV2,NA,NA,14
TGTGCCAGCAGCTCCTCACGGGGCGGGGGGGCCCCCGGGGAGCTGTTTTTT,CASSSSRGGGAPGELFF,TRBJ2-2,TRBV5-4,NA,TRBD2,17
TGCGCCAGCAGCTTGGGGCCACTCTCTGGGGCCAACGTCCTGACTTTC,CASSLGPLSGANVLTF,TRBJ2-6,TRBV5-1,many,NA,16
TGTGCCAGCAGCCAAGGGACTTCACCCCTCCACTTT,CASSQGTSPLHF,TRBJ1-6,TRBV3-1,NA,NA,12
TGTGCCAGCAGTTTAGGGGGCGCGGGAGGGGAAAACGAGCAGTACTTC,CASSLGGAGGENEQYF,TRBJ2-7,TRBV11-2,NA,TRBD2,16
TGTGCCAGCAGTAATCCGAGGGTAGGGCTAGCGGGAATTGAGACCCAGTACTTC,CASSNPRVGLAGIETQYF,TRBJ2-5,TRBV27,many,TRBD2,18
TGCAGTGTTCTCTGGGGGAACGGCTACACCTTC,CSVLWGNGYTF,TRBJ1-2,TRBV20-1,many,NA,11
TGTGCCAGCAGAAGCGGACAGGGGGTAAACGAGCAGTACTTC,CASRSGQGVNEQYF,TRBJ2-7,TRBV6-1,NA,TRBD1,14
TGTGCCAGCAGCCCATTAGCGGGGGGAACACAAGAGACCCAGTACTTC,CASSPLAGGTQETQYF,TRBJ2-5,TRBV7-9,many,TRBD2,16
TGTGCCAGCACAGGTCCCCTGCGGGACACTGAAGCTTTCTTT,CASTGPLRDTEAFF,TRBJ1-1,TRBV28,many,NA,14
TGTGCCAGCAGTCACACTCTCGAGAACACCGGGGAGCTGTTTTTT,CASSHTLENTGELFF,TRBJ2-2,TRBV4-2,many,NA,15
TGTGCCAGCAGCAAGGACAGGTGGTCGGGGCAGTACTTC,CASSKDRWSGQYF,TRBJ2-7,TRBV14,many,TRBD1,13
TGTGCCAGCAGCTCCGGTGACAGCAAAATCCTGTATGGCTACACCTTC,CASSSGDSKILYGYTF,TRBJ1-2,TRBV11-2,few,NA,16
TGTGCCTTGGGTGAGGGCTACGAGCAGTACTTC,CALGEGYEQYF,TRBJ2-7,TRBV30,many,NA,11
TGCAGTGCCATAGGTACCGGACAGGGGGGCTACGAGCAGTACTTC,CSAIGTGQGGYEQYF,TRBJ2-7,TRBV20-1,many,TRBD1,15
TGTACCAGCAGCTTATTTTGGACTAGCATTCAAGAGACCCAGTACTTC,CTSSLFWTSIQETQYF,TRBJ2-5,TRBV7-2,many,TRBD2,16
TGTGCCAGCACCGAAAACGCTTTCTCCTACGAGCAGTACTTC,CASTENAFSYEQYF,TRBJ2-7,TRBV12-3/TRBV12-4,many,NA,14
TGCAGTGCTAGACGGGACAGGCTCCTAGCCAAAAACATTCAGTACTTC,CSARRDRLLAKNIQYF,TRBJ2-4,TRBV20-1,many,TRBD1,16
TGTGCCAGCAGCTTAGCTCTGAGGTTATCCGGGGAGCTGTTTTTT,CASSLALRLSGELFF,TRBJ2-2,TRBV7-2,NA,NA,15
TGCAGCGTCGGTGGGACAGGGGGCTACGAGCAGTACTTC,CSVGGTGGYEQYF,TRBJ2-7,TRBV29-1,once,TRBD1,13
TGTGCCTGTACAGGGGGATACACTGAAGCTTTCTTT,CACTGGYTEAFF,TRBJ1-1,TRBV30,few,TRBD1,12
TGTGCCAGTAGTATAGATGCGCGTAATCTCTTCTTT,CASSIDARNLFF,TRBJ1-1,TRBV19,many,NA,12
TGTGCCAGCAGTTTTTTTGCGGGCCAAGAGACCCAGTACTTC,CASSFFAGQETQYF,TRBJ2-5,TRBV27,many,NA,14
TGTGCCAGCAGCAGACAGGGGGCGCGGGAGCAGTACTTC,CASSRQGAREQYF,TRBJ2-7,TRBV7-2,NA,TRBD1,13
TGTGCCACCGGCGGGTCCGGTATCACCGGGGAGCTGTTTTTT,CATGGSGITGELFF,TRBJ2-2,TRBV24-1,many,NA,14
TGTGCCAGCAGTGATCAGGCTTACGAGCAGTACTTC,CASSDQAYEQYF,TRBJ2-7,TRBV2,many,NA,12
TGTGCCAGCGGGTCGCAGCACCTTGGACAACTCGAGCAGTACTTC,CASGSQHLGQLEQYF,TRBJ2-7,TRBV28,once,NA,15
TGTGCCAGCAGCGTACGGGGGCTGGGGTTAGGCGAGCAGTACTTC,CASSVRGLGLGEQYF,TRBJ2-7,TRBV7-2,many,NA,15
TGTGCCAGCAGTTACGGCGGGGCCTCGCGCGACGAGCAGTACTTC,CASSYGGASRDEQYF,TRBJ2-7,TRBV6-2/TRBV6-3,NA,NA,15